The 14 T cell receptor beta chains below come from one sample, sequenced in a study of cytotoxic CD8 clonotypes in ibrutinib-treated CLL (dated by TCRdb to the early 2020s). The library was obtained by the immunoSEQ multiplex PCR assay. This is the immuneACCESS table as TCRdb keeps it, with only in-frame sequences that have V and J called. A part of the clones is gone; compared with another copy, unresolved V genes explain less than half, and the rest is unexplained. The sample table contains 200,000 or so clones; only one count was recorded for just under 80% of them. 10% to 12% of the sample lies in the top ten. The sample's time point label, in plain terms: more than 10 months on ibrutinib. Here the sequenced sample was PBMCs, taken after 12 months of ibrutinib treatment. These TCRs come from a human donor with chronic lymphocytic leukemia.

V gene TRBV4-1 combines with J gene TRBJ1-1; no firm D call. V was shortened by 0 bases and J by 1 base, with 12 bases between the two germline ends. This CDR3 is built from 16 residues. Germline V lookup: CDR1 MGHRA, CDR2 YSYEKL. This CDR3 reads CASSQESGFGNTEAFF. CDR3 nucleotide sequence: TGCGCCAGCAGCCAAGAATCGGGCTTTGGGAACACTGAAGCTTTCTTT.

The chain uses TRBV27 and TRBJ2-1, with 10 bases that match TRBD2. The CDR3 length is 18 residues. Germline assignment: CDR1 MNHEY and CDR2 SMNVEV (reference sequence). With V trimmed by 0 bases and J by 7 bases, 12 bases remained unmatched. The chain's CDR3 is CASSLSASGGRVGNEQFF. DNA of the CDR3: TGTGCCAGCAGTTTATCGGCTAGCGGGGGCCGAGTGGGAAATGAGCAGTTCTTC.

The CDR3 DNA is TGTGCCAGCAAGGGGACAATCGGGGGCGGGGAGCTGTTTTTT. Protein product: CASKGTIGGGELFF. The chain uses TRBV2 and TRBJ2-2; perhaps D is TRBD1 or TRBD2 (6 bases each). Germline V CDR1 and CDR2: SNHLY, FYNNEI. This CDR3 contains 14 residues. Between the trimmed V and J ends, which lost 7 bases and 7 bases, there was a span of 16 bases.

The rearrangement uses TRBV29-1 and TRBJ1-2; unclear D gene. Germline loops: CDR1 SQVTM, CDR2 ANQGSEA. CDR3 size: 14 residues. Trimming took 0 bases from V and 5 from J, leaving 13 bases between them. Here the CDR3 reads CSVEEEAATYGYTF. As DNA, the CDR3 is TGCAGCGTTGAAGAGGAGGCAGCTACTTATGGCTACACCTTC. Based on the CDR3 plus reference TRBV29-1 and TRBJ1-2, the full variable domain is SAVISQKPSRDICQRGTSLTIQCQVDSQVTMMFWYRQQPGQSLTLIATANQGSEATYESGFVIDKFPISRPNLTFSTLTVSNMSPEDSSIYLCSVEEEAATYGYTFGSGTRLTVV.

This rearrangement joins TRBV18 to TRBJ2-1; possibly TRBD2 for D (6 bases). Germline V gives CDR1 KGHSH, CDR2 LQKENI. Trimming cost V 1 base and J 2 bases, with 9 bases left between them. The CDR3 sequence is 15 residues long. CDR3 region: CASSPQAGPYNEQFF. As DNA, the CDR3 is TGTGCCAGCTCACCACAAGCGGGCCCCTACAATGAGCAGTTCTTC.

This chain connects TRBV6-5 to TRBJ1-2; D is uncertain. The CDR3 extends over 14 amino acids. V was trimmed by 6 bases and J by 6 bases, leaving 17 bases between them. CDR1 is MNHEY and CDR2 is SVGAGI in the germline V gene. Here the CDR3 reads CASRGSIGIDGYTF. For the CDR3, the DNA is TGTGCCAGCAGAGGCTCGATCGGGATTGATGGCTACACCTTC.

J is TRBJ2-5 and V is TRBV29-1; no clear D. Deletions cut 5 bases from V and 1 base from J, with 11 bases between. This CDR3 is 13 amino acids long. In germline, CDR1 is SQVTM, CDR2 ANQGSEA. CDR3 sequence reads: CSVHDILQETQYF. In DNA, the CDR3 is TGCAGCGTTCACGACATTCTCCAAGAGACCCAGTACTTC.

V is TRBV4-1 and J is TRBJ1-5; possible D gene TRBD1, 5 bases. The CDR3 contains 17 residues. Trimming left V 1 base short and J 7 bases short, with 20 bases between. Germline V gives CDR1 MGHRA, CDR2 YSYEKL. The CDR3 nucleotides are TGCGCCAGCAGCCAAGGAATTGCCAGAGGGGTAGGACAGCCCCAGCATTTT. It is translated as CASSQGIARGVGQPQHF.

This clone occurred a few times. DNA of the CDR3: TGCAGCGGGGTGGTGGGAGGATATGGCTACACCTTC. Its protein is CSGVVGGYGYTF. The chain joins TRBV29-1 to TRBJ1-2; no clear D. V lost 7 bases to trimming and J lost 5 bases, with 14 bases between them. Germline loops: CDR1 SQVTM, CDR2 ANQGSEA. The CDR3 loop spans 12 amino acids.

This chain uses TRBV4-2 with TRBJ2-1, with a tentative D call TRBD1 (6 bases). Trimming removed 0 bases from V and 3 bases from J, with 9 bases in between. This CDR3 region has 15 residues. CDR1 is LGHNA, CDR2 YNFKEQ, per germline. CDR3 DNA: TGTGCCAGCAGCCAAGATACAGGGCGCTACAATGAGCAGTTCTTC. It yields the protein CASSQDTGRYNEQFF.

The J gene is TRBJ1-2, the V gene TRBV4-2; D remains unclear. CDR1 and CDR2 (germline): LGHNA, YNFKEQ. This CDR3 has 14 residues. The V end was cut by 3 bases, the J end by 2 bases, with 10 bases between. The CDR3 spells CASSQGTANYGYTF. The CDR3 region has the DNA TGTGCCAGCAGCCAGGGCACAGCGAACTATGGCTACACCTTC.

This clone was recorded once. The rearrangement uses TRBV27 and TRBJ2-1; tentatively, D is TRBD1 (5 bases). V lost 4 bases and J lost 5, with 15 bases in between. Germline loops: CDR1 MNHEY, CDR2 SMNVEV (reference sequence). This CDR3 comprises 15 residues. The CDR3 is CASSSWSGANNEQFF. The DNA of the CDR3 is TGTGCCAGCAGTTCCTGGTCTGGGGCCAACAATGAGCAGTTCTTC.

CDR3: CASRSDYYEQYF. CDR3 in DNA: TGTGCCAGCAGGTCTGATTACTACGAGCAGTACTTC. The chain links TRBV6-5 to TRBJ2-7, with no clear D. Germline V lookup: CDR1 MNHEY, CDR2 SVGAGI. V lost 6 bases to trimming and J lost 3 bases, with 9 bases between them. This CDR3 has 12 amino acids.

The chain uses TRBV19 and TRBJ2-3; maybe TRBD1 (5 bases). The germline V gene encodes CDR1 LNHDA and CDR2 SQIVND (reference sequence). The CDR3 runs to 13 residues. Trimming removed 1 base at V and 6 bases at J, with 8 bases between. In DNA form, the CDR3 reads TGTGCCAGTAGTATAGCAGGGTCCGATACGCAGTATTTT. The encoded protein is CASSIAGSDTQYF.